This T cell receptor (beta chain) was profiled in a study of early T cells in non-severe SARS-CoV-2 infection. Study summary: Sequenced material consisted of bulk RNA (from unsorted whole blood), and chains were unpaired.

Individually, cDNA molecules had unique molecular identifiers attached to them. TCRdb itself ran the 5' RACE reads through MiXCR, one entry per CDR3 protein. The sample has roughly 70,000 distinct CDR3 sequences; over 10% are singletons. Study-wide results and limits: The VDJdb matching leaned toward anti-spike CD8 responses and overlooked private and CD4 specificities.

Germline assignment: CDR1 DFQATT and CDR2 SNEGSKA (reference sequence). Deletions cut 0 bases from V and 1 base from J, with 16 bases between. The CDR3 covers 17 residues. In the case of this clonotype: The antigen remains unidentified.

The gene calls are TRBV20-1 and TRBJ2-1, with D tentatively TRBD2 (6 bases). Sample: whole blood. The TCR comes from an adult who was a healthcare worker with PCR-confirmed SARS-CoV-2 infection or an uninfected control (not recorded which). CDR3 nucleotides: TGCAGTGCTAGAGAGGAGGGGCGGGCGGTTTCCTACAATGAGCAGTTCTTC. Translated, it gives CSAREEGRAVSYNEQFF.